This section outlines one T cell receptor beta chain sequence together with its context. Its antigen is not known. This sample is part of a study of CD8 T cells in ankylosing spondylitis. Trimming removed 1 base at V and 7 bases at J, with 14 bases between. The germline V gene encodes CDR1 SGHTA and CDR2 FQGNSA. The CDR3 covers 15 residues. Regarding the study as a whole: For ankylosing spondylitis blood, a TCR beta motif of under 10 highly homologous variants appeared characteristic. Enrichment of disease-linked clones was reportedly significant in matched ankylosing spondylitis synovial fluid.

As the method for making TCR beta libraries, quantitative 5'-RACE with molecular barcodes was used. Using its own MiXCR run on the 5' RACE reads, TCRdb lists one record per CDR3 protein. The table has hundreds of thousands of distinct CDR3 sequences, more than 20% seen once. This receptor was identified in a female donor with ankylosing spondylitis or in good health (not recorded which). The genes are TRBV7-2 and TRBJ2-1, with D tentatively TRBD1 (6 bases). Sequencing used blood, either unsorted or a sorted T cell fraction (not recorded which). CDR3 in DNA: TGTGCCAGCAGCTTAGATCCAGGGGCTTGGAATGAGCAGTTCTTC. Translating it yields CASSLDPGAWNEQFF.